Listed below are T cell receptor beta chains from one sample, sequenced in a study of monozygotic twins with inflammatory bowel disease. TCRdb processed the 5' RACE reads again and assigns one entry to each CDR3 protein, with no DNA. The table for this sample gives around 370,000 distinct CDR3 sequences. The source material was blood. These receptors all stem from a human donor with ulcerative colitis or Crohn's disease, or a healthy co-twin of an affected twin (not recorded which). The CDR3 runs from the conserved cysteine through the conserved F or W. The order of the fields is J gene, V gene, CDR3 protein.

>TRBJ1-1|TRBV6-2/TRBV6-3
CAACPLPLGDTEAFF
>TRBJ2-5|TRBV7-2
CASSLRVVETQYF
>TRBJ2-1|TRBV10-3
CAISESGGAADEQFF
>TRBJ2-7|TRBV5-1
CASSLAFTSDSSYEQYF
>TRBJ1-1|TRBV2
CATRDRGDSEAFF
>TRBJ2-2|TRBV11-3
CASSSLLGQGAGELFF
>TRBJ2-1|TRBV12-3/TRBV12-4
CASSAGGAIYNEQFF
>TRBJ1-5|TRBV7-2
CASSLAGFGQPQHF
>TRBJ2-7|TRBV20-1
CSAQQGPYEQYF
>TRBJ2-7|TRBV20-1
CSARPGGTTYEQYF
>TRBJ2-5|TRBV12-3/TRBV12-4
CASRPGGKETQYF
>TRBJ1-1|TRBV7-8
CASSLHAGYTEAFF
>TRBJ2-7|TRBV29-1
CSGGIGTSGQSYEQYF
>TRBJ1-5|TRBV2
CASSPHRGWGTNQPQHF
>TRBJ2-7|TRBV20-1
CSAGQITYEQYF
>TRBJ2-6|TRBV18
CASSPGTFSASGANVLTF
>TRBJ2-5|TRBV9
CASSPGERVQETQYF
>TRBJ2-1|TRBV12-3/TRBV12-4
CASSLLAEIYNEQFF
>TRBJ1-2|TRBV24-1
CATSDSGTVYTF
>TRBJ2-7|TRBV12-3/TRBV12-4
CATSARASSYEQYF
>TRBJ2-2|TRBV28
CASSFFVGELFF
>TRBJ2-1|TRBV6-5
CASSSRDPAYNEQFF
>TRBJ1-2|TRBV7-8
CASSLVLGRGGYTF
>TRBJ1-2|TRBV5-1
CASSFPGQETRGYTF
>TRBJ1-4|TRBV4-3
CASSQDGNRKNEKLFF
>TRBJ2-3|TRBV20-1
CSAGRPGVRADTQYF
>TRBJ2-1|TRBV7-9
CASSSRGDEQFF
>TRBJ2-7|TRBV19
CASSRTGHATYEQYF